This TCR beta chain was profiled in a study of lymphopenia after photon versus proton radiotherapy. As regards this clone: Its antigen is unknown.

Sequencing was performed with immunoSEQ multiplex PCR; in TCRdb, only in-frame clones are kept and a portion is missing. The table lists about 40,000 clones, 86% of them singletons. Study-level points and caveats: After the lymphocyte nadir, photon-treated repertoires showed oligoclonal expansion, especially of CD8+ Temra cells. Only patients who died were analyzed for survival; proton advantage is unproven. Relative stability marked proton patients; photon patients lost diversity and naive cells.

This clonotype originated in a woman in her 70s with pancreatic cancer. Some clones in this sample may be carry-over from other donors' samples. Sequencing used peripheral blood, obtained from a patient treated with proton-based radiotherapy.

CDR3 loop: CASRGYEQYF. The CDR3 DNA is TGTGCCAGCCGAGGCTACGAGCAGTACTTC. The J gene is TRBJ2-7, the V gene TRBV2; D remains unclear. V dropped 8 bases and J dropped 3 bases, with 5 bases sitting between them. Germline V gene data show CDR1 as SNHLY and CDR2 as FYNNEI. The CDR3 has 10 residues.